This entry concerns a single T cell receptor (beta chain). This entry is derived from a study of CD8+ T cells in alopecia areata. About the research overall: Treated patients were scored for severity by percent of scalp affected.

Sequencing used cDNA as its template, made by extracting RNA and reverse transcribing it. Only in-frame clones appear in the TCRdb table, and some are missing; sequencing was by immunoSEQ multiplex PCR. The data hold more than 140,000 clones, with roughly 86% observed a single time. The treatment here: oral pan-JAK inhibitor, 5-10 mg twice daily. The CDR3 totals 12 residues. Germline loops: CDR1 SQVTM, CDR2 ANQGSEA. The ends lost 3 bases at V and 6 bases at J; junction bases unmatched: 4. The rearrangement uses TRBV29-1 and TRBJ2-7; 8 bases are a match to TRBD1. The origin of this receptor is a human donor with alopecia areata. Specimen: CD8+ T cells sorted from blood, collected at week 4, from a patient treated with tofacitinib. The CDR3 protein is CSVEQGAPEQYF. CDR3 in DNA: TGCAGCGTTGAGCAGGGGGCGCCCGAGCAGTACTTC.